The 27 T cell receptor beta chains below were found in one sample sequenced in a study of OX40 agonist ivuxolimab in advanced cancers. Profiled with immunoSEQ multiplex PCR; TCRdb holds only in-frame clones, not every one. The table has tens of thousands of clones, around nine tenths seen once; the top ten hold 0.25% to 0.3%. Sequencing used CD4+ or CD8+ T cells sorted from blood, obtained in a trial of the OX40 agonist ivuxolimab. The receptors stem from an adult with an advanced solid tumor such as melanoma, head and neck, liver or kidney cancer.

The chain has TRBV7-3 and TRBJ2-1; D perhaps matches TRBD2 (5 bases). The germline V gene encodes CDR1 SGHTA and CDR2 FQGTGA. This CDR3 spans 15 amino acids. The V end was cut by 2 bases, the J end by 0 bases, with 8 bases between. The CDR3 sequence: CASSLEGLSYNEQFF. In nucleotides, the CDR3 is TGTGCCAGCAGCTTAGAGGGTCTCTCCTACAATGAGCAGTTCTTC.

CDR3 loop: CASSLGLSGGVFTQYF. The CDR3, as DNA: TGTGCCAGCAGCTTAGGCCTTAGCGGGGGGGTTTTTACGCAGTATTTT. The chain is built from TRBV7-8 and TRBJ2-3; the match to TRBD2 covers 11 bases. The CDR3 spans 16 residues. Germline-derived CDR1 and CDR2 are SGHVS and FQNEAQ. V trimming: 1 base; J trimming: 8 bases; junction bases outside the gene matches: 8.

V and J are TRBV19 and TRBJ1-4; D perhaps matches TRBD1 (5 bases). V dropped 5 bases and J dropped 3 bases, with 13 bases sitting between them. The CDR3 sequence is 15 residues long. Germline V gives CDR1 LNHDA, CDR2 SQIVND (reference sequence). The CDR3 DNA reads TGTGCCAGTAGTCAAACAGGCCTGGCTAATGAAAAACTGTTTTTT. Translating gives CASSQTGLANEKLFF.

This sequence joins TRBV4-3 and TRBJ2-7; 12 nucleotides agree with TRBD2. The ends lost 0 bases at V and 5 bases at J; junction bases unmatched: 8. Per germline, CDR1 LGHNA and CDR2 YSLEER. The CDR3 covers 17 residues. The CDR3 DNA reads TGCGCCAGCAGCCAAGATCCTAGCGGGGGGGCCATAAACGAGCAGTACTTC. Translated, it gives CASSQDPSGGAINEQYF.

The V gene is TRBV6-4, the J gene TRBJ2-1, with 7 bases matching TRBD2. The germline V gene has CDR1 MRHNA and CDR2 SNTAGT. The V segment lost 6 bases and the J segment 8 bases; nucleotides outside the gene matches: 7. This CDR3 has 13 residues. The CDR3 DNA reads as TGTGCCAGCAGCAGCATGGGGGGGTATGAGCAGTTCTTC. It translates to CASSSMGGYEQFF.

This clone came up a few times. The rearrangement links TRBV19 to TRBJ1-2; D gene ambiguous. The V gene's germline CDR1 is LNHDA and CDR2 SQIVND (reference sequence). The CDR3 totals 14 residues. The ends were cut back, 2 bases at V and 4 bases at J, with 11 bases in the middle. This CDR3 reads CASSIYGSGYGYTF. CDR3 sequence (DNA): TGTGCCAGTAGTATATACGGGTCGGGCTATGGCTACACCTTC.

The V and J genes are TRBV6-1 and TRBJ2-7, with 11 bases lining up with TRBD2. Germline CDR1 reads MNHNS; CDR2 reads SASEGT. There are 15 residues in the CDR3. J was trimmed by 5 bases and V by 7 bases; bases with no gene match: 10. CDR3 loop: CASTILAGALDEQYF. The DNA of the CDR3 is TGTGCCAGCACTATACTAGCGGGGGCACTCGACGAGCAGTACTTC.

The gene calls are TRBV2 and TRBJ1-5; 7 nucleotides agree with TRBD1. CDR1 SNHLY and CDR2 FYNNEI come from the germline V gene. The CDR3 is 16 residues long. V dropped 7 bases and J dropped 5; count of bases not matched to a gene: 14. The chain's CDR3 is CASTPDPTGRHQPQHF. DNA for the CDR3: TGTGCCAGCACCCCGGACCCGACAGGGCGCCATCAGCCCCAGCATTTT. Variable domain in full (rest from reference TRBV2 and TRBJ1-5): EPEVTQTPSHQVTQMGQEVILRCVPISNHLYFYWYRQILGQKVEFLVSFYNNEISEKSEIFDDQFSVERPDGSNFTLKIRSTKLEDSAMYFCASTPDPTGRHQPQHFGDGTRLSIL.

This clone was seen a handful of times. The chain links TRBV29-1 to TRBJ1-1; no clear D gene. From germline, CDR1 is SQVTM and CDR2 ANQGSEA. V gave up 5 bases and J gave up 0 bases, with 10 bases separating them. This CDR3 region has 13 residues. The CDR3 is CSVSRNMNTEAFF. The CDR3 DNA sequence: TGCAGCGTTAGCAGGAACATGAACACTGAAGCTTTCTTT.

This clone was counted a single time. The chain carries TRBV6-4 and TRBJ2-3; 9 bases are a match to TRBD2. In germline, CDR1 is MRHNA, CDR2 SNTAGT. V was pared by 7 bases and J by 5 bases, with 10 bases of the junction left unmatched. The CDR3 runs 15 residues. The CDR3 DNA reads TGTGCCAGCACAGAAAGCGGGGGGCCGGGAGATACGCAGTATTTT. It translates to CASTESGGPGDTQYF.

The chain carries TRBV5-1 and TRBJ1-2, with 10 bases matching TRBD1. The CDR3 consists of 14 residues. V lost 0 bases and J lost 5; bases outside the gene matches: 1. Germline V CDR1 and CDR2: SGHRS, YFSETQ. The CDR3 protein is CASSLEGQGYGYTF. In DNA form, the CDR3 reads TGCGCCAGCAGCTTGGAGGGACAGGGGTATGGCTACACCTTC. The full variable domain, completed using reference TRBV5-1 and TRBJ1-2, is KAGVTQTPRYLIKTRGQQVTLSCSPISGHRSVSWYQQTPGQGLQFLFEYFSETQRNKGNFPGRFSGRQFSNSRSEMNVSTLELGDSALYLCASSLEGQGYGYTFGSGTRLTVV.

The chain's CDR3 is CASSPAGGGVLANTEAFF. The CDR3 coding sequence is TGTGCCAGCTCACCCGCTGGTGGGGGTGTTTTGGCGAACACTGAAGCTTTCTTT. The chain combines TRBV18 with TRBJ1-1; maybe TRBD1 (5 bases). With 3 bases removed from V and 1 base from J, the gap between germline ends came to 21 bases. In germline, CDR1 is KGHSH, CDR2 LQKENI. The CDR3 totals 18 residues.

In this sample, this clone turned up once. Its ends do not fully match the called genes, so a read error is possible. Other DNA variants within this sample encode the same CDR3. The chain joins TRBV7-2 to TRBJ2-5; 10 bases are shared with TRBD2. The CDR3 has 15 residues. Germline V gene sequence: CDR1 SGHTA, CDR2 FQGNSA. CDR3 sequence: CASSLLAGVRETQYF. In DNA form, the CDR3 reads TGTGCCAGCAGCTTACTAGCGGGGGTGAGGGAGACTCAGTACTTC.

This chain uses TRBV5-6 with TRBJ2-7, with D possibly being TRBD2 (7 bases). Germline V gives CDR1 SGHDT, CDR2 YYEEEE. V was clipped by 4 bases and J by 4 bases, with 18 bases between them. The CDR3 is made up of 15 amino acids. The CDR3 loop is CASSRPGRGAYEQYF. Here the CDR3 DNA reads TGTGCCAGCAGCCGACCGGGACGGGGGGCTTACGAGCAGTACTTC.

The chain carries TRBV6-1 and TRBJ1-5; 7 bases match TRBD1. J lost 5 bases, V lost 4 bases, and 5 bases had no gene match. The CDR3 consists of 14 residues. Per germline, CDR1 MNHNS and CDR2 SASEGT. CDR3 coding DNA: TGTGCCAGCAGTGGCCAGGGGGTGTATCAGCCCCAGCATTTT. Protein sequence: CASSGQGVYQPQHF.

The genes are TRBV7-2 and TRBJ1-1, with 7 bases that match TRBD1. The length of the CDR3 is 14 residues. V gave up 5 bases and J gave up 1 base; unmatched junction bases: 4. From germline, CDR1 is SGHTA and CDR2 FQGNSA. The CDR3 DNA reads TGTGCCAGCAGCCGGCAGGGGGGGAACACTGAAGCTTTCTTT. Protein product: CASSRQGGNTEAFF.

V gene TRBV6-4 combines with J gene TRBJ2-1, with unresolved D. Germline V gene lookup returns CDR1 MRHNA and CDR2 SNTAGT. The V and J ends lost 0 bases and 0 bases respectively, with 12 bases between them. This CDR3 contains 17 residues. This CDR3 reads CASSDSSIFSSYNEQFF. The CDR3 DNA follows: TGTGCCAGCAGTGACTCATCCATATTCAGCTCCTACAATGAGCAGTTCTTC.

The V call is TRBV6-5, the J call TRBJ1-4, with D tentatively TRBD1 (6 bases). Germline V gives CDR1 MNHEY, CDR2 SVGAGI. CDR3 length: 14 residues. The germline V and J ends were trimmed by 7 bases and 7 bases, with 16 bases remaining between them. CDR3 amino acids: CASTSEGDGEKLFF. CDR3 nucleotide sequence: TGTGCCAGCACTTCGGAGGGGGATGGTGAAAAACTGTTTTTT.

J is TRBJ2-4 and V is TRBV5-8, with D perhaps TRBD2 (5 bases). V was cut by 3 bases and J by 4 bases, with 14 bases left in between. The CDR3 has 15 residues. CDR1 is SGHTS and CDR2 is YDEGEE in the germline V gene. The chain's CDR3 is CASSSVEGSKNIQYF. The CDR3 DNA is TGTGCCAGCAGCTCGGTAGAGGGTTCAAAAAACATTCAGTACTTC.

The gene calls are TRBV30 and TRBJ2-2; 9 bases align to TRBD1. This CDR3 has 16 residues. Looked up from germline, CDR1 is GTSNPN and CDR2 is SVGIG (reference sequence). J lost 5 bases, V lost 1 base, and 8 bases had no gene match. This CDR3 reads CAWSALGQGRTGELFF. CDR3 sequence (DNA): TGTGCCTGGAGTGCCCTAGGACAGGGGCGTACCGGGGAGCTGTTTTTT.

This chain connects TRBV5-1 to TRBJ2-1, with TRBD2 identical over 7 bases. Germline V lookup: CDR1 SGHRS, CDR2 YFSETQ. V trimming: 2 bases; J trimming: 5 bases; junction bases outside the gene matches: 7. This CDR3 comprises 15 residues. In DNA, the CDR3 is TGCGCCAGCAGCTTTGTTCTAGCGGTTAACAATGAGCAGTTCTTC. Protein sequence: CASSFVLAVNNEQFF.

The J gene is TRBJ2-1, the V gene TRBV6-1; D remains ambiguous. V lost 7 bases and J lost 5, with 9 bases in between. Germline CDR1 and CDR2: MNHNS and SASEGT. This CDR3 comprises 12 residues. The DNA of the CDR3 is TGTGCCAGCACGCTACTCAACAATGAGCAGTTCTTC. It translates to CASTLLNNEQFF.

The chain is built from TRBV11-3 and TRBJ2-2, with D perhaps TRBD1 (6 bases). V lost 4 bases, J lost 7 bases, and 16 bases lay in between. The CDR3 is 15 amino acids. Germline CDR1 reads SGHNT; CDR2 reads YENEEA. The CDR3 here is CASSSRGHQLGELFF. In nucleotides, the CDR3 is TGTGCCAGCAGCTCCCGGGGACACCAACTCGGGGAGCTGTTTTTT.

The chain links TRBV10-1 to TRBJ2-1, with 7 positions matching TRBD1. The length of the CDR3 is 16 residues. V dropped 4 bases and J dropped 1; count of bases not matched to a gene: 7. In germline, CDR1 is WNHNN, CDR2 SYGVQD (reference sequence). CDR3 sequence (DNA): TGCGCCAGCAGTGTCAACAGGGGTGGGTCCTACAATGAGCAGTTCTTC. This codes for CASSVNRGGSYNEQFF.

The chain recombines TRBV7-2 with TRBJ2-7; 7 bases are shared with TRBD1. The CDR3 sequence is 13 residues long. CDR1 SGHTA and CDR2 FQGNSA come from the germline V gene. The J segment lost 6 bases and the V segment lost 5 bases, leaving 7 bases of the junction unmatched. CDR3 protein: CASSRQQGFEQYF. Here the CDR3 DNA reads TGTGCCAGCAGCCGACAACAGGGGTTCGAGCAGTACTTC.

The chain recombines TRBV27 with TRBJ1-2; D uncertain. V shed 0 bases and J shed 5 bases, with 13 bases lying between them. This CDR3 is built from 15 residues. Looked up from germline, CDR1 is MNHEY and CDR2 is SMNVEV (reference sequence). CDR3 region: CASSLSFGVVYGYTF. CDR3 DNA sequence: TGTGCCAGCAGTTTATCGTTCGGGGTTGTTTATGGCTACACCTTC.

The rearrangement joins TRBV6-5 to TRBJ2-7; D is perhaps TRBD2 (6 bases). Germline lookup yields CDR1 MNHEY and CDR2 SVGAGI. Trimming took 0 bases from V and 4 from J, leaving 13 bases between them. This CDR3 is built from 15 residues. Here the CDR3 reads CASSYSAGRNYEQYF. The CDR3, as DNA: TGTGCCAGCAGTTACTCGGCGGGGCGAAATTACGAGCAGTACTTC.